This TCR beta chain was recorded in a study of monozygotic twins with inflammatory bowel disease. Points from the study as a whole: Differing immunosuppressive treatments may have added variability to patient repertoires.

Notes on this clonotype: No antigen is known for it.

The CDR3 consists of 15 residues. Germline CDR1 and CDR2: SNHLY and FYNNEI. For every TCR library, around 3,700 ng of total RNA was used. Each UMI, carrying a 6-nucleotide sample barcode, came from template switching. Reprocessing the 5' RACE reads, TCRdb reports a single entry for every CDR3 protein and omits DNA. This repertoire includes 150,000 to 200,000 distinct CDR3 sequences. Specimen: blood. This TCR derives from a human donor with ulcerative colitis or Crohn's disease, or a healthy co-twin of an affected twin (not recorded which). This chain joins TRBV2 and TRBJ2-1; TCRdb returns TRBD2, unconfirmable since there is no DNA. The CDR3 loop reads CASSEAGTRTNEQFF.